These 29 T cell receptor beta chains came from one sample sequenced in a study of identical twins (dated by TCRdb to 2016 to 2018). Library preparation used 5' RACE. Instrument on record: Illumina HiSeq 2000. TCRdb reanalyzed the raw reads on its own, using fastp at Q25 for trimming and MiXCR for clone calling, and kept in-frame beta chains. Rows are combined by CDR3 protein, so each entry shows the most common genes and DNA. The sample profile shows around 690,000 distinct CDR3 sequences; about 20% of them were found once. The leading ten clones occupy 4.3% of the sample. Separately, the same data were catalogued under a study of T cells expressing NK-cell markers.

The material sequenced was PBMCs. These receptors all stem from a woman aged 18-29 years in good health.

CDR3 sequence reads: CSASALADTGELFF. In nucleotides, the CDR3 is TGCAGTGCTAGTGCGCTAGCGGACACCGGGGAGCTGTTTTTT. The rearrangement uses TRBV20-1 and TRBJ2-2, with 7 bases aligning to TRBD2. With V trimmed by 3 bases and J by 3 bases, 4 bases remained unmatched. The germline V gene has CDR1 DFQATT and CDR2 SNEGSKA (reference sequence). The CDR3 consists of 14 residues.

Only a few counts were recorded for this clonotype. This rearrangement joins TRBV29-1 to TRBJ2-1; TRBD1 might be the D (6 bases). This CDR3 is 11 amino acids long. Germline CDR1 reads SQVTM; CDR2 reads ANQGSEA. The CDR3 region has the DNA TGCAGGGGAAAACAGGGCGGAGAGCAGTTCTTC. Translated: CRGKQGGEQFF.

J is TRBJ2-4 and V is TRBV7-3; 8 nucleotides line up with TRBD1. From germline, CDR1 is SGHTA and CDR2 FQGTGA. CDR3 length equals 16 residues. The J segment lost 6 bases and the V segment lost 0 bases, leaving 7 bases of the junction unmatched. Here the CDR3 DNA reads TGTGCCAGCAGCTTAACAGGGGGGACAGGACGAAACATTCAGTACTTC. It codes for CASSLTGGTGRNIQYF.

This clonotype has just a few counts. The V call is TRBV29-1, the J call TRBJ1-2; possible D gene TRBD1, 5 bases. The CDR3 has 12 amino acids. Trimming removed 3 bases from V and 3 bases from J, with 8 bases in between. Germline CDR1 SQVTM, CDR2 ANQGSEA. CDR3 region: CSVDRVDYGYTF. The CDR3 DNA follows: TGCAGCGTTGACAGGGTGGACTATGGCTACACCTTC.

Regarding this clonotype: A much more abundant neighbour one base away suggests this may be a read error. J is TRBJ2-1 and V is TRBV5-1; TRBD2 agrees at 7 bases. The CDR3 spans 14 residues. Trimming took 0 bases from V and 7 from J; bases not matched to a gene: 4. Germline V gene lookup returns CDR1 SGHRS and CDR2 YFSETQ. As DNA, the CDR3 is TGCGCCAGCAGCTTGGATTTGGGGGGGAATGAGCAGTTCTTC. Translated: CASSLDLGGNEQFF.

This clonotype has a count of ten or more. The chain recombines TRBV9 with TRBJ2-7; D is unclear. Trimming stripped 4 bases from V and 2 bases from J, with 7 bases between. The CDR3 is 12 amino acids. CDR1 and CDR2 (germline): SGDLS, YYNGEE. The CDR3 DNA follows: TGTGCCAGCAGCAGGGTGGCCTACGAGCAGTACTTC. Translated, it gives CASSRVAYEQYF.

V and J are TRBV7-2 and TRBJ2-5; D remains ambiguous. Per germline, CDR1 SGHTA and CDR2 FQGNSA. Trimming cost V 5 bases and J 9 bases, with 16 bases left between them. CDR3 size: 13 residues. The CDR3 region has the DNA TGTGCCAGCAGCCCGTCAACCGTGTTAGCCCAGTACTTC. It codes for CASSPSTVLAQYF.

This clonotype was counted only a few times. The chain links TRBV12-3 or TRBV12-4 to TRBJ1-3; D is undetermined. The CDR3 is 14 residues long. The V gene lost 3 bases and the J gene lost 0 bases, with 6 bases spanning the gap. The CDR3 sequence is CASSFTSSGNTIYF. DNA of the CDR3: TGTGCCAGCAGTTTTACGAGCTCTGGAAACACCATATATTTT.

This clonotype was seen a few times. This chain connects TRBV27 to TRBJ2-3, with D perhaps TRBD2 (5 bases). Germline values: CDR1 MNHEY, CDR2 SMNVEV (reference sequence). The length of the CDR3 is 14 residues. The V end lost 6 bases, the J end lost 6 bases, and 16 bases lay between the germline ends. DNA of the CDR3: TGTGCCAGCAGCTTTAGGGTTCCGGGGGATACGCAGTATTTT. Amino acid sequence: CASSFRVPGDTQYF.

This clonotype has just a few counts. The gene calls are TRBV24-1 and TRBJ2-1; D remains ambiguous. Trimming took off 3 bases at V and 8 bases at J, with 7 bases between the two ends. The CDR3 is 12 residues long. Germline assignment: CDR1 KGHDR and CDR2 SFDVKD. The CDR3 DNA sequence: TGTGCCACCAGTGATAACTGGGATGAGCAGTTCTTC. Its translation: CATSDNWDEQFF.

This chain uses TRBV6-5 with TRBJ2-1, with D possibly being TRBD2 (5 bases). Germline V gene sequence: CDR1 MNHEY, CDR2 SVGAGI. This CDR3 is 11 amino acids long. Deletions cut 5 bases from V and 9 bases from J, with 8 bases between. The CDR3 is CASSDRGEQFF. For the CDR3, the DNA is TGTGCCAGCAGTGACCGGGGTGAGCAGTTCTTC.

This clonotype was detected ten times or more. V usage is TRBV12-3 or TRBV12-4 and J usage is TRBJ2-7, with D perhaps matching TRBD1 or TRBD2 (5 bases each). Trimming shortened V by 3 bases and J by 6 bases, and 6 bases separated the two germline ends. This CDR3 region has 11 residues. CDR3 residues: CASSFGGEQYF. Written as DNA, the CDR3 is TGTGCCAGCAGTTTTGGGGGCGAGCAGTACTTC.

This clonotype has only a few counts. The J gene is TRBJ1-1, the V gene TRBV3-1; D gene unclear. The V end lost 4 bases, the J end lost 4 bases, and 22 bases lay between the germline ends. Germline CDR1 and CDR2: LGHDT and YNNKEL (reference sequence). This CDR3 is 17 amino acids long. The CDR3 DNA reads TGTGCCAGCAGCCCCGCCCGCTCAGTGTCGGGTAGCACTGAAGCTTTCTTT. Protein sequence: CASSPARSVSGSTEAFF.

This clonotype was picked up a small number of times. The chain uses TRBV20-1 and TRBJ2-7; the match to TRBD2 covers 11 bases. CDR1 and CDR2 (germline): DFQATT, SNEGSKA (reference sequence). The CDR3 is 16 amino acids. Trimming cost V 4 bases and J 7 bases; bases outside gene matches: 15. The DNA of the CDR3 is TGCAGTGCTACCTGGGGGGTAGCGGGAGGGCCTGAGGAGCAGTACTTC. Its translation is CSATWGVAGGPEEQYF.

The V gene is TRBV20-1, the J gene TRBJ2-2; no firm D call. V lost 5 bases and J 1 base, leaving 14 bases between the germline ends. CDR3 length: 15 amino acids. Per the germline V gene, CDR1 is DFQATT and CDR2 is SNEGSKA (reference sequence). The CDR3 bases are TGCAGTGCTCTTTCCCCCCCTTGGAACACCGGGGAGCTGTTTTTT. As protein: CSALSPPWNTGELFF.

The chain is built from TRBV5-6 and TRBJ2-3; 11 nucleotides align to TRBD1. From germline, CDR1 is SGHDT and CDR2 YYEEEE. This CDR3 has 16 amino acids. The J segment lost 4 bases and the V segment lost 3 bases, leaving 7 bases of the junction unmatched. For the CDR3, the DNA is TGTGCCAGCAGCTCAACGGACAGGGGGCTTTCAGATACGCAGTATTTT. Encoded protein: CASSSTDRGLSDTQYF.

This sequence joins TRBV5-5 and TRBJ1-4; 7 bases map to TRBD1. This CDR3 has 15 residues. The ends lost 4 bases at V and 2 bases at J; junction bases unmatched: 5. Germline assignment: CDR1 SGHKS and CDR2 YYEKEE (reference sequence). This CDR3 reads CASSRTGRTNEKLFF. The CDR3 DNA sequence: TGTGCCAGCAGCCGGACAGGTCGTACTAATGAAAAACTGTTTTTT.

The CDR3, as DNA: TGTGCCAGCAGCTTAGTTCTGTCTGGCTCCTACAATGAGCAGTTCTTC. Amino acid sequence: CASSLVLSGSYNEQFF. The V and J genes are TRBV7-2 and TRBJ2-1; D gene unclear. Germline CDR1 is SGHTA and CDR2 is FQGNSA. The germline V and J ends were trimmed by 1 base and 0 bases, with 10 bases remaining between them. CDR3 length: 16 residues.

This clonotype was counted only a few times. V usage is TRBV7-8 and J usage is TRBJ1-4; D may be TRBD1 (5 bases). Germline V gene lookup returns CDR1 SGHVS and CDR2 FQNEAQ. The CDR3 loop spans 14 amino acids. The germline V and J ends were trimmed by 1 base and 8 bases, with 11 bases remaining between them. The CDR3 nucleotides read TGTGCCAGCAGCTTAGGATCGGCAGGGGAAAAACTGTTTTTT. It is translated as CASSLGSAGEKLFF. Complete variable domain (other parts from reference TRBV7-8 and TRBJ1-4): GAGVSQSPRYKVAKRGQDVALRCDPISGHVSLFWYQQALGQGPEFLTYFQNEAQLDKSGLPSDRFFAERPEGSVSTLKIQRTQQEDSAVYLCASSLGSAGEKLFFGSGTQLSVL.

At least ten counts were recorded for this clonotype. The CDR3, as DNA: TGTGCCAGCAGTTTGCCCCTCAATGAGCAGTTCTTC. As protein: CASSLPLNEQFF. The chain employs TRBV12-3 or TRBV12-4 and TRBJ2-1; D ambiguous. V gave up 3 bases and J gave up 6 bases, with 6 bases separating them. CDR3 length equals 12 residues.

This clonotype came up once. This chain uses TRBV12-3 or TRBV12-4 with TRBJ1-4, with a possible D match to TRBD1 (5 bases). V lost 1 base, J lost 12 bases, and 15 bases lay in between. The CDR3 is 14 residues long. The CDR3 DNA sequence: TGTGCCAGCAGTTTAGGGGGGGTTCGACGTGAACTGTTTTTT. This encodes CASSLGGVRRELFF.

This clonotype has a single count. V is TRBV5-1 and J is TRBJ1-2; D possibly corresponds to TRBD1 (5 bases). Trimming left V 0 bases short and J 4 bases short, with 16 bases between. Germline V gives CDR1 SGHRS, CDR2 YFSETQ. This CDR3 contains 16 residues. The CDR3 bases are TGCGCCAGCAGCTTGGGTTTGACAGCCTCTTTCTATGGCTACACCTTC. Its protein product is CASSLGLTASFYGYTF. The variable domain in full, with the rest retrieved from reference TRBV5-1 and TRBJ1-2, is KAGVTQTPRYLIKTRGQQVTLSCSPISGHRSVSWYQQTPGQGLQFLFEYFSETQRNKGNFPGRFSGRQFSNSRSEMNVSTLELGDSALYLCASSLGLTASFYGYTFGSGTRLTVV.

There are a few counts of this clonotype. The gene calls are TRBV20-1 and TRBJ1-1; a weak D match, TRBD1 (6 bases). From germline, CDR1 is DFQATT and CDR2 SNEGSKA (reference sequence). This CDR3 has 13 amino acids. Trimming removed 7 bases at V and 3 bases at J, with 15 bases between. The CDR3 reads CSVSQGGDTEAFF. The CDR3 coding sequence is TGCAGTGTCTCACAGGGTGGGGACACTGAAGCTTTCTTT.

The chain combines TRBV6-1 with TRBJ2-1; 8 nucleotides match TRBD2. The trim removed 8 bases at V and 3 bases at J, leaving 6 bases unmatched. There are 14 residues in the CDR3. CDR1 and CDR2 (germline): MNHNS, SASEGT. As DNA, the CDR3 is TGTGCCAGCCAGATAGCGGGGTTCTACAATGAGCAGTTCTTC. Its translation: CASQIAGFYNEQFF.

This clonotype was observed a few times. This chain joins TRBV27 and TRBJ2-7; D gene unclear. The CDR3 contains 15 residues. Trimming shortened V by 2 bases and J by 6 bases, and 17 bases separated the two germline ends. In germline, CDR1 is MNHEY, CDR2 SMNVEV (reference sequence). Here the CDR3 DNA reads TGTGCCAGCAGTTTACTCCCACTAAAAGAGGCCGAGCAGTACTTC. Its protein product is CASSLLPLKEAEQYF.

In this sample, this clonotype turned up a few times. V and J are TRBV5-1 and TRBJ2-7, with TRBD2 identical over 7 bases. The CDR3 extends over 13 amino acids. CDR1 and CDR2 from the germline V gene are SGHRS and YFSETQ. The junction had 6 bases not matched to a gene; V was cut back by 3 bases and J by 6 bases. This chain's CDR3 is CASSSIPGGEQYF. DNA for the CDR3: TGCGCCAGCAGCTCCATCCCGGGGGGCGAGCAGTACTTC. The whole variable domain, remainder taken from reference TRBV5-1 and TRBJ2-7, is KAGVTQTPRYLIKTRGQQVTLSCSPISGHRSVSWYQQTPGQGLQFLFEYFSETQRNKGNFPGRFSGRQFSNSRSEMNVSTLELGDSALYLCASSSIPGGEQYFGPGTRLTVT.

Of note for this clonotype: One end of the junction is discordant with germline, which a read error may explain. The chain joins TRBV10-3 to TRBJ1-2; possibly TRBD1 for D (6 bases). Germline V gene data show CDR1 as ENHRY and CDR2 as SYGVKD. This CDR3 comprises 15 residues. CDR3 in DNA: TGTGCCATCAGTGCTGGACAGATGGCTAACTATGGCAACACCTTC. This codes for CAISAGQMANYGNTF.

The chain has TRBV2 and TRBJ1-2; the D gene is possibly TRBD1 (6 bases). Germline CDR1 and CDR2: SNHLY and FYNNEI. With 6 bases removed from V and 8 bases from J, the gap between germline ends came to 22 bases. This CDR3 has 15 amino acids. CDR3 region: CASRQYRDLISGYTF. The DNA for the CDR3 is TGTGCCAGCAGGCAATACAGGGATCTCATTTCAGGCTACACCTTC. The full variable domain, with the rest looked up from reference TRBV2 and TRBJ1-2, is EPEVTQTPSHQVTQMGQEVILRCVPISNHLYFYWYRQILGQKVEFLVSFYNNEISEKSEIFDDQFSVERPDGSNFTLKIRSTKLEDSAMYFCASRQYRDLISGYTFGSGTRLTVV.

The V and J genes are TRBV12-5 and TRBJ2-2; D remains ambiguous. V lost 0 bases and J lost 4, with 9 bases in between. This CDR3 comprises 15 residues. From germline, CDR1 is LGHNT and CDR2 FRNRAP. For the CDR3, the DNA is TGTGCTAGTGGTTTGGTACAAACTGGCACCGGGGAGCTGTTTTTT. This sequence encodes CASGLVQTGTGELFF.